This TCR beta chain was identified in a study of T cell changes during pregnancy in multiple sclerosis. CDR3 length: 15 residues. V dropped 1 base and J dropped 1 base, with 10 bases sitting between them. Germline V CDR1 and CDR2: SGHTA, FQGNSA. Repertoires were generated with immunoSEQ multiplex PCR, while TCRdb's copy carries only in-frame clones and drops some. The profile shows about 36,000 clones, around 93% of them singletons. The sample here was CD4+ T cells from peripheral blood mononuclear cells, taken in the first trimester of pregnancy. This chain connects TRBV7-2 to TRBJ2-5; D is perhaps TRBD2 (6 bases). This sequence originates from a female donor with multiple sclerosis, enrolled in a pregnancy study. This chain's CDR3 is CASSLVSGTQETQYF. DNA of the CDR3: TGTGCCAGCAGCTTAGTTAGCGGTACCCAAGAGACCCAGTACTTC.